The clone carrying this T cell receptor (beta chain) was seen only once. Its antigen is currently unknown. The data were obtained in a study of OX40 agonist ivuxolimab in advanced cancers. Study details: Ivuxolimab, an antibody acting as an agonist of OX40 (CD134), was used to treat patients.

Here immunoSEQ multiplex PCR was the method, and the copy in TCRdb shows in-frame clones only, minus some. This sample has more than 20,000 clones, with 83% found just once. Germline V gene data show CDR1 as LNHDA and CDR2 as SQIVND (reference sequence). Trimming shortened V by 0 bases and J by 5 bases, and 10 bases separated the two germline ends. The CDR3 runs to 14 residues. Study-wide results and caveats: In the expanded peripheral T cells, antigen specificity was never determined. With doses of 0.1 to 3.0 mg/kg, CD4+ and CD8+ blood T cells had undergone clonal expansion by week 6.

This sample comprised CD4+ or CD8+ T cells sorted from blood, obtained in a trial of the OX40 agonist ivuxolimab. V is TRBV19 and J is TRBJ1-2; D remains unclear. This sequence originates from an adult with an advanced solid tumor such as melanoma, head and neck, liver or kidney cancer. CDR3 DNA: TGTGCCAGTAGTATAGAACTCAGAGGTTATGGCTACACCTTC. This gives the protein CASSIELRGYGYTF.